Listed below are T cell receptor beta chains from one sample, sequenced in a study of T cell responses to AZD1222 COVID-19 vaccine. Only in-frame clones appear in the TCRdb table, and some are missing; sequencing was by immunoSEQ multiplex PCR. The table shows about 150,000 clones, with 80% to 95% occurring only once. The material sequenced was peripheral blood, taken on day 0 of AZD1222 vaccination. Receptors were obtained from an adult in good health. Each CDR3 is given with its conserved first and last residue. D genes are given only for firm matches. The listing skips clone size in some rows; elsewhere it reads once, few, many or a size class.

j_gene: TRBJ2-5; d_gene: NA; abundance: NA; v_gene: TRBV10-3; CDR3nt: TGTGCCATCAGCACTGACAGTGAAGAGACCCAGTACTTC; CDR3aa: CAISTDSEETQYF
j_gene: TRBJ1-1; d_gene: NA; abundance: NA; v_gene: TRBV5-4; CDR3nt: TGTGCCAGCAGTTTACCAACTCTAGGGAGGACTGAAGCTTTCTTT; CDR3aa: CASSLPTLGRTEAFF
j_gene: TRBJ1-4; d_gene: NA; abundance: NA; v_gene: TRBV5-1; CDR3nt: TGCGCCAGCAGCTTATTCGGGACCAAGGGGGAAAAACTGTTTTTT; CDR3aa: CASSLFGTKGEKLFF
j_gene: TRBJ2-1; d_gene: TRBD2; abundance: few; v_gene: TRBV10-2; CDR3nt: TGCGCCAGCAGTGATCGACTAGCGGGAATCCGGGAGCAGTTCTTC; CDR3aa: CASSDRLAGIREQFF
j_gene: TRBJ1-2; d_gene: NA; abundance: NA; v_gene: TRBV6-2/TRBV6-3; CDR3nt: TGTGCCAGCAGTGCCCCCCCAGCTTTCGGTGGCTACACCTTC; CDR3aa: CASSAPPAFGGYTF
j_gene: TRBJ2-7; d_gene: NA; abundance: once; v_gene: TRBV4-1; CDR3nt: TGCGCCAGCAGCCCGGAAGGGTGGACGTACGAGCAGTACTTC; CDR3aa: CASSPEGWTYEQYF
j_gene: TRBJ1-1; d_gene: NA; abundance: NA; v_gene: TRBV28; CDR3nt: TGTGCCAGCCAAGGACACAAGAACACTGAAGCTTTCTTT; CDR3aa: CASQGHKNTEAFF
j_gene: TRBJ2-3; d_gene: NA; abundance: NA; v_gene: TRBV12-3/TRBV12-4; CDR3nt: TGTGCCAGCAGTTCCAGCACAGATACGCAGTATTTT; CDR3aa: CASSSSTDTQYF
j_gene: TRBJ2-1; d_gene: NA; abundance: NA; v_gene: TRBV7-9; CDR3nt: TGTGCCAGCAGCTTAGAGGTTTTCAGCTCCTACAATGAGCAGTTCTTC; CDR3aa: CASSLEVFSSYNEQFF
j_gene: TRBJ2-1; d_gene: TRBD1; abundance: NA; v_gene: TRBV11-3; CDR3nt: TGTGCCAGCAGCTCAGGGGACAGGGGGCACAATGAGCAGTTCTTC; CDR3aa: CASSSGDRGHNEQFF
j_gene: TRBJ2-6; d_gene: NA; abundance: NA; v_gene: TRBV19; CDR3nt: TGTGCCAGTAGTACTGGACAACACTCTGGGGCCAACGTCCTGACTTTC; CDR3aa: CASSTGQHSGANVLTF
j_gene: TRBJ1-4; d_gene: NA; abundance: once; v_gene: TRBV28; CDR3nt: TGTGCCAGCAGTTTACTTGACAGGTTTGCAACTAATGAAAAACTGTTTTTT; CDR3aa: CASSLLDRFATNEKLFF
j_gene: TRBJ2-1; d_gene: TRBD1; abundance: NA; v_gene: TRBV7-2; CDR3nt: TGTGCCAGCAGCCCAGACAGGGGGCGTGCGTCCGGGCAGTTCTTC; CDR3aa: CASSPDRGRASGQFF
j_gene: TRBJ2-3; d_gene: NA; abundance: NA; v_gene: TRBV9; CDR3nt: TGTGCCAGCAGCGTAGCTAACTCACTCACAGATACGCAGTATTTT; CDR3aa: CASSVANSLTDTQYF
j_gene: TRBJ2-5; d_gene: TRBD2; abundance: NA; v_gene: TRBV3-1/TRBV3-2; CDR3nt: TGTGCCAGCAGCCAAGGGCTAGCGGGAGTTAAGACCCAGTACTTC; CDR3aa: CASSQGLAGVKTQYF
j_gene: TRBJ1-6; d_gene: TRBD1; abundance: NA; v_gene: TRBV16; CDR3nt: TGTGCCAGCTCAGGGGGATCCGGACCCCTCCACTTT; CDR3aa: CASSGGSGPLHF
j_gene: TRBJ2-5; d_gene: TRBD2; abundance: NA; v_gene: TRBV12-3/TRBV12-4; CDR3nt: TGTGCCAGTGCAATACTAGCGGAAACGGCCCAGTACTTC; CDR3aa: CASAILAETAQYF
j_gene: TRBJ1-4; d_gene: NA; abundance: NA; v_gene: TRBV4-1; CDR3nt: TGCGCCAGTAGCAGGGGCGTTAATGAAAAACTGTTTTTT; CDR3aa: CASSRGVNEKLFF
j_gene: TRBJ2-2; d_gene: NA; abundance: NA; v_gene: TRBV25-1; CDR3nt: TGTGCCAGCAGTTTTCCGGGACGGGCCGGGGAGCTGTTTTTT; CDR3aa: CASSFPGRAGELFF
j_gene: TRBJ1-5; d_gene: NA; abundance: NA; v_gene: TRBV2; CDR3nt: TGTGCCAGCAGTACCAGTATCAATCAGCCCCAGCATTTT; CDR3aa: CASSTSINQPQHF
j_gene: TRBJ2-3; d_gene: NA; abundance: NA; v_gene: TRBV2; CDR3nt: TGTGCCAGCACCGGGACGACAGATACGCAGTATTTT; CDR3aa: CASTGTTDTQYF
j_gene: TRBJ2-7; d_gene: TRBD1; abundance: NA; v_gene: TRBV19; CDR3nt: TGTGCCAGTAGTAACCGGGACAGGATCGGGGACGAGCAGTACTTC; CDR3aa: CASSNRDRIGDEQYF
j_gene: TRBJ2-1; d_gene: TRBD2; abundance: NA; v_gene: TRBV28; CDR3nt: TGTGCCAGCAGTTCAGGGACTAGCGGGAGGGTCTACAATGAGCAGTTCTTC; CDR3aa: CASSSGTSGRVYNEQFF
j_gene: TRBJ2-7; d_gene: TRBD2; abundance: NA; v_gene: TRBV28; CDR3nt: TGTGCCAGCAGTCCGAGTCGGACTAGCGGGAGAGTGGGGCAGTACTTC; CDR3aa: CASSPSRTSGRVGQYF
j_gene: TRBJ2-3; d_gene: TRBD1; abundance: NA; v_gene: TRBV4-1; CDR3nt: TGCGCCAGCAGCCCCAGGGGGGATACGCAGTATTTT; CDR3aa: CASSPRGDTQYF
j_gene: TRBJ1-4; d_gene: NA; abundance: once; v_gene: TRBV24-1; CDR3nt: TGTGCCACCAGTGATTGGGTGAATGAAAAACTGTTTTTT; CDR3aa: CATSDWVNEKLFF
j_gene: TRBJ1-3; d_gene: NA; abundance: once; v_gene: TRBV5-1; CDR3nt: TGCGCCAGCAGCAGGGGTTCGGCTGGAAACACCATATATTTT; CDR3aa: CASSRGSAGNTIYF
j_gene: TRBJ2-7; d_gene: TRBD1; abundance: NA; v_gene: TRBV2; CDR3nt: TGTGCCAGCATGAGGGACAGGAGCTCCTACGAGCAGTACTTC; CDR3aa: CASMRDRSSYEQYF
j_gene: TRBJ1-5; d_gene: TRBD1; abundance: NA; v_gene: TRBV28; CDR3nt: TGTGCCAGCAGTTTCCCTACAGGGGATGGTCAGCCCCAGCATTTT; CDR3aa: CASSFPTGDGQPQHF
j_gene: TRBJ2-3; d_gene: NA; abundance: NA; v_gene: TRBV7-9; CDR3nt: TGTGCCAGCAGCTTAGTAGTGGGGACAGATACGCAGTATTTT; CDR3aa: CASSLVVGTDTQYF
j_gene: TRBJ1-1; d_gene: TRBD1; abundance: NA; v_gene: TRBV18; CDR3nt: TGTGCCAGCGCAGACAGGGGGAGCACTGAAGCTTTCTTT; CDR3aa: CASADRGSTEAFF
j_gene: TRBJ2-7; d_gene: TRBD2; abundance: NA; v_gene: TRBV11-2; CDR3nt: TGTGCCAGCAGCTTTCTTCCCGGACTAGCGATCTACGAGCAGTACTTC; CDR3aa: CASSFLPGLAIYEQYF
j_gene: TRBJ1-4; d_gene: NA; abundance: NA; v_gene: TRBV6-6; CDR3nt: TGTGCCAGCAAAATTCCAGGGAGGGAAGGTGAAAAACTGTTTTTT; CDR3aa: CASKIPGREGEKLFF
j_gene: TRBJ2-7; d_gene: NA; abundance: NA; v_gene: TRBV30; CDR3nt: TGTGCCTGGAGTGTTATTAGTTACTACGAGCAGTACTTC; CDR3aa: CAWSVISYYEQYF
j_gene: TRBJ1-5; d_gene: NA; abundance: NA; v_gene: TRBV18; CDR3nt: TGTGCCAGCTCGTACGGGACACAAAGCAATCAGCCCCAGCATTTT; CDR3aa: CASSYGTQSNQPQHF
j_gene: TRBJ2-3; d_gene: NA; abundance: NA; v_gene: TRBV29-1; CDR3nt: TGCAGCGTCCCCGGGGCCTCTCGAGATACGCAGTATTTT; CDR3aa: CSVPGASRDTQYF
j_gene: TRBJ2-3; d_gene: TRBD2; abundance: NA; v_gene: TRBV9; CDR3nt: TGTGCCAGCAGCCTAGCGGGAGGATCCCCAGATACGCAGTATTTT; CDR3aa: CASSLAGGSPDTQYF
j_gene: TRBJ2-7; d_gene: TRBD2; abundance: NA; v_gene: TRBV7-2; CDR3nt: TGTGCCAGCAGCCAGGGACTAGCGGGATGGTACGAGCAGTACTTC; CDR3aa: CASSQGLAGWYEQYF
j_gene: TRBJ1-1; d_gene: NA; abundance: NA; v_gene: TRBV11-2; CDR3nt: TGTGCCAGCAGCTCCCCAGGGTCCAGGATGAACACTGAAGCTTTCTTT; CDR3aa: CASSSPGSRMNTEAFF
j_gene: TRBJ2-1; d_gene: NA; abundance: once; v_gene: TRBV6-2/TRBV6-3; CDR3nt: TGTGCCAGCAGTTCCAGGGACCCTAGTACCTACAATGAGCAGTTCTTC; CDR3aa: CASSSRDPSTYNEQFF
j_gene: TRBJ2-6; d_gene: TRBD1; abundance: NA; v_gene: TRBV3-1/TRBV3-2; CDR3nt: TGTGCCAGCAGCCAAGTGGTGGGACAGGGACTCTCTGGGGCCAACGTCCTGACTTTC; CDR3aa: CASSQVVGQGLSGANVLTF
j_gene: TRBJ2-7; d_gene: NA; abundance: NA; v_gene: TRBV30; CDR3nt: TGTGCCTGGAGTCCAGGTAGCTCCTACGAGCAGTACTTC; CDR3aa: CAWSPGSSYEQYF
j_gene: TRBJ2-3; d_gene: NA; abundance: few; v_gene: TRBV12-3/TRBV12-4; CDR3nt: TGTGCCAGCAGTTATAGAGATACGCAGTATTTT; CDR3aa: CASSYRDTQYF
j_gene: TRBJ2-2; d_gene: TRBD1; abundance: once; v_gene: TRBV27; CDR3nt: TGTGCCAGCAGTTTCGGACAGGGTGGCACCGGGGAGCTGTTTTTT; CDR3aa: CASSFGQGGTGELFF
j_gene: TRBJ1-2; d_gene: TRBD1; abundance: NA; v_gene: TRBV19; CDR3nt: TGTGCCAGTAGTAGGACCGGGACAGGGGGCGCCTATGGCTACACCTTC; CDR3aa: CASSRTGTGGAYGYTF
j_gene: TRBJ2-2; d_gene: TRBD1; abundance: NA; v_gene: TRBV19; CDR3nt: TGTGCCAGTAGCAAAAGGACAGGGACCGGGGAGCTGTTTTTT; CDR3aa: CASSKRTGTGELFF
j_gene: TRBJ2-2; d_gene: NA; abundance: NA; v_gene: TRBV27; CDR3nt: TGTGCCAGCAGGAAAGGCACCGGGGAGCTGTTTTTT; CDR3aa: CASRKGTGELFF
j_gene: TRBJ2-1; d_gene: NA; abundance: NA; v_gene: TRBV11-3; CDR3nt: TGTGCCAGCAGCTTAAAACGCAATGAGCAGTTCTTC; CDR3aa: CASSLKRNEQFF
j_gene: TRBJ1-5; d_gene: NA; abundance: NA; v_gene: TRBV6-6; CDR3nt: TGTGCCAGCACACAAAGCAATCAGCCCCAGCATTTT; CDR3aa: CASTQSNQPQHF
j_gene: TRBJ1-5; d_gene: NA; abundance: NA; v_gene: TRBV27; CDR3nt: TGTGCCAGCAGTTTATCGAGCATGGGGGCTCGGGGACAGCCCCAGCATTTT; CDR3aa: CASSLSSMGARGQPQHF
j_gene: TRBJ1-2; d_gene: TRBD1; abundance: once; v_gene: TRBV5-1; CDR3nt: TGCGCCAGCTCATTGACCGACAGGGCGATCGCCCGCTATGGCTACACCTTC; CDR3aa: CASSLTDRAIARYGYTF
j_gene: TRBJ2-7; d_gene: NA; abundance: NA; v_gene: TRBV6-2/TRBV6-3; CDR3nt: TGTGCCAGCAGTTCGGACAGCTACGAGCAGTACTTC; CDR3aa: CASSSDSYEQYF